The clone carrying this TCR beta chain was detected once. Its antigen is still unknown. Clones were read by immunoSEQ multiplex PCR, and TCRdb kept only the in-frame ones, dropping some. Among 170,000 or so clones listed, around 85% were seen once. The validation cohort, a group of some 120 subjects, included the donors and was separate from the approximately 660-subject first cohort. These data come from a study of cytomegalovirus exposure and HLA in healthy donors. Study-level points and caveats: The listing of roughly 160 TCR beta chains classed them as cytomegalovirus-associated.

The CDR3 contains 15 residues. V gave up 4 bases and J gave up 2 bases; unmatched junction bases: 7. The germline gives CDR1 SEHNR, CDR2 FQNEAQ (reference sequence). V gene TRBV7-9 combines with J gene TRBJ2-7; 8 bases map to TRBD2. The sequence derives from a man aged 18-30 years in good health and CMV-seropositive. The specimen sequenced was PBMCs. Written as DNA, the CDR3 is TGTGCCAGCAGCTCCCCGGGTAGCGGGGCCTACGAGCAGTACTTC. This translates into CASSSPGSGAYEQYF.